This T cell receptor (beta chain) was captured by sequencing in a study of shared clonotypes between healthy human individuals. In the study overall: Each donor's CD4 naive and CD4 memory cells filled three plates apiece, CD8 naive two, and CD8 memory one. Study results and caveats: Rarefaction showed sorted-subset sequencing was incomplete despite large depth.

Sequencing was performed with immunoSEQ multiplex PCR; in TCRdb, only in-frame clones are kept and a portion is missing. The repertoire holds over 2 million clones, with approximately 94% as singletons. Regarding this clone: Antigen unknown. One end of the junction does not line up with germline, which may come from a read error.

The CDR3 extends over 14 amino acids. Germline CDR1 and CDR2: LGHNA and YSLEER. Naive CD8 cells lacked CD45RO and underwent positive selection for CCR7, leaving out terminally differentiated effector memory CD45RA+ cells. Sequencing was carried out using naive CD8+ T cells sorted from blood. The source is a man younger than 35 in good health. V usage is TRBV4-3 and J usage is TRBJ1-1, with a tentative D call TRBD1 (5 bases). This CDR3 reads CASSQDEGNAEAFF. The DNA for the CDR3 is TGCGCCAGCAGCCAAGATGAGGGGAACGCTGAAGCTTTCTTT.